This TCR beta chain was retrieved from a study of T cells expressing NK-cell markers. TCRdb processed the 5' RACE reads again and assigns one entry to each CDR3 protein, with no DNA. This repertoire includes about 410,000 distinct CDR3 sequences. CDR1 and CDR2 from the germline V gene are SNHLY and FYNNEI. The CDR3 is 14 residues long. The source of this sequence is a woman aged 45 to 65 in good health. Specimen: blood T cells: a sorted CD56 or NKG2C T cell subset, CD4+ or CD8+ T cells, or bulk PBMC T cells (not recorded which). This chain joins TRBV2 and TRBJ1-2; the D gene TCRdb calls, TRBD1, cannot be checked with no DNA. The chain's CDR3 is CASSEGQGFYGYTF.